The TCR beta chain described here comes from a study of T cell responses to AZD1222 COVID-19 vaccine. The CDR3 runs to 17 residues. V was pared by 8 bases and J by 3 bases, with 25 bases between. Germline V CDR1 and CDR2: SGHTA, FQGTGA. As concerns this clone: Its antigen is not identified.

Study findings and constraints: Repertoires were obtained solely post-peak T cell response. Donors were mostly white British, more females; clonal diversity possibly underestimated. Targeting of unmutated variant regions was reportedly seen in nearly half of spike-specific TCRs.

Libraries were prepared by immunoSEQ multiplex PCR; TCRdb keeps only in-frame clonotypes and omits some of them. The sample includes about 140,000 clones, more than 70% of them seen just once. The source material was peripheral blood, sampled 28 days after the second AZD1222 dose. V usage is TRBV7-3 and J usage is TRBJ2-5; D assignment may be TRBD1 or TRBD2 (6 bases each). The TCR comes from an adult who received the AZD1222 COVID-19 vaccine. CDR3 bases: TGTGCCAGCCGGAGGGGGTGGGAAAAGAGTGGGGAAGAGACCCAGTACTTC. It specifies CASRRGWEKSGEETQYF.